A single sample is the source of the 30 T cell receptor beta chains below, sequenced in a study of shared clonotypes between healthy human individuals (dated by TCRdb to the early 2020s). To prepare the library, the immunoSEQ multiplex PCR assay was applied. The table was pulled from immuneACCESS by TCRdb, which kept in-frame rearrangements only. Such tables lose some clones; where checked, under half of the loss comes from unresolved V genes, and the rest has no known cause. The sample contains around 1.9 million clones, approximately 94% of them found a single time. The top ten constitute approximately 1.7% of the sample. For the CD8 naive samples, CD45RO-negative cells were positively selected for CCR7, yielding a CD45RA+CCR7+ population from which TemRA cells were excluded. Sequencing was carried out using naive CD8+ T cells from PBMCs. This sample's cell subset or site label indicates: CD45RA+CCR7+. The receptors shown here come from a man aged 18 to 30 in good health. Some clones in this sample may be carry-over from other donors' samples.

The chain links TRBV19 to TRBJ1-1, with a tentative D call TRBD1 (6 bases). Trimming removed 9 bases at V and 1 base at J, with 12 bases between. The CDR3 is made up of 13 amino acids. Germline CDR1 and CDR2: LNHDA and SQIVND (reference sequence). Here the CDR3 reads CASRGIPNTEAFF. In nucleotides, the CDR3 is TGTGCCAGCAGGGGAATCCCGAACACTGAAGCTTTCTTT.

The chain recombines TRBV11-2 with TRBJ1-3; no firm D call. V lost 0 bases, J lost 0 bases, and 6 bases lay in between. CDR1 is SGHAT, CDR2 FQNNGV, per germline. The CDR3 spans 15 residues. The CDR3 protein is CASSLELLSGNTIYF. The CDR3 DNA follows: TGTGCCAGCAGCTTAGAACTGCTCTCTGGAAACACCATATATTTT. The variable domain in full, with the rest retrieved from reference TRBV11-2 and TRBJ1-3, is EAGVAQSPRYKIIEKRQSVAFWCNPISGHATLYWYQQILGQGPKLLIQFQNNGVVDDSQLPKDRFSAERLKGVDSTLKIQPAKLEDSAVYLCASSLELLSGNTIYFGEGSWLTVV.

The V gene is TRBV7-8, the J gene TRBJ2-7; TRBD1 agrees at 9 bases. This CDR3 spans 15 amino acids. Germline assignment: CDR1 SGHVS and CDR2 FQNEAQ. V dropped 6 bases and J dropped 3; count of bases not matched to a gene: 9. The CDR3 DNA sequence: TGTGCCAGCAGTATAGGACAGGGGCACGGCTACGAGCAGTACTTC. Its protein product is CASSIGQGHGYEQYF.

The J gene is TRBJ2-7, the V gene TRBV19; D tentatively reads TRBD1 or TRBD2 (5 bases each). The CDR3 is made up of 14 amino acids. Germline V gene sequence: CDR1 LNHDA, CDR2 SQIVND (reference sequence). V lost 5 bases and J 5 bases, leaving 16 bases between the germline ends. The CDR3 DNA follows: TGTGCCAGTAGTCAGGGACGAGCCATAGACGAGCAGTACTTC. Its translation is CASSQGRAIDEQYF.

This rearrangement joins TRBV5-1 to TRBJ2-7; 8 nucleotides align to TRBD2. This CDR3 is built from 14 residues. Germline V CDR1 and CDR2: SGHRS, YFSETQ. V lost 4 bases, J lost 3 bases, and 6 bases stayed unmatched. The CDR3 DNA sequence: TGCGCCAGCAGCCCCGTAGCGGGAATCTACGAGCAGTACTTC. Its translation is CASSPVAGIYEQYF.

The DNA for the CDR3 is TGTGCCAGCAGCCAATTTTTAACGGGGGCTGAAGCTTTCTTT. Amino acid sequence: CASSQFLTGAEAFF. This chain uses TRBV14 with TRBJ1-1; possible D gene TRBD1, 5 bases. V was cut by 2 bases and J by 6 bases, with 13 bases left in between. The germline gives CDR1 SGHDN, CDR2 FVKESK. The CDR3 sequence is 14 residues long.

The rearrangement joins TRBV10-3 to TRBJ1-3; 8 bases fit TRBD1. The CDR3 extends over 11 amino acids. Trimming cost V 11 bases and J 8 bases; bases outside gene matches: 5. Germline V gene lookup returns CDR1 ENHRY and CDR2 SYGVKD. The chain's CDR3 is CAGKQGDTIYF. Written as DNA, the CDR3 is TGTGCCGGAAAACAGGGGGACACCATATATTTT.

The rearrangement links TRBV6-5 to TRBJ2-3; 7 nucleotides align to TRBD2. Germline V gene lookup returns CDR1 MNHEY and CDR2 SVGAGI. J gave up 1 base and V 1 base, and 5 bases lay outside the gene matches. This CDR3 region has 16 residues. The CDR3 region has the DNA TGTGCCAGCAGTTACTTCAGCGGGATACGCACAGATACGCAGTATTTT. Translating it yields CASSYFSGIRTDTQYF.

CDR3 in DNA: TGTGCCAGCAGCGACACCATGTACAATGAGCAGTTCTTC. Translated, it gives CASSDTMYNEQFF. This chain connects TRBV7-8 to TRBJ2-1; D remains unclear. Germline CDR1 and CDR2: SGHVS and FQNEAQ. The CDR3 runs to 13 residues. Trimming stripped 5 bases from V and 4 bases from J, with 9 bases between.

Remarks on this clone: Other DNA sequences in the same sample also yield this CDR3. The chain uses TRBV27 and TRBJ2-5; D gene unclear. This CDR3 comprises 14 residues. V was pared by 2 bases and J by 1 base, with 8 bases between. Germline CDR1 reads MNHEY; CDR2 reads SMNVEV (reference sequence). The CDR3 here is CASSLVGAQETQYF. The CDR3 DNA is TGTGCCAGCAGTTTAGTCGGTGCCCAAGAGACCCAGTACTTC.

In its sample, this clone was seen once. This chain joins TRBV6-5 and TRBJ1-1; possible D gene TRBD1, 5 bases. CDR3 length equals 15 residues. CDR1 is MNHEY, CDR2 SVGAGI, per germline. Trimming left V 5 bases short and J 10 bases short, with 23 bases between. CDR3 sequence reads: CASSPTGARLPGAFF. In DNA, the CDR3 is TGTGCCAGCAGTCCAACAGGCGCCAGACTTCCAGGAGCTTTCTTT.

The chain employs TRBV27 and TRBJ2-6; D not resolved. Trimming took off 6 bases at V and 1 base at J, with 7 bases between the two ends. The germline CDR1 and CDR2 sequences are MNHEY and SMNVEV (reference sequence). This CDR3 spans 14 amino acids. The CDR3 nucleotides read TGTGCCAGCAGCCAGGAATCTGGGGCCAACGTCCTGACTTTC. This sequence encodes CASSQESGANVLTF.

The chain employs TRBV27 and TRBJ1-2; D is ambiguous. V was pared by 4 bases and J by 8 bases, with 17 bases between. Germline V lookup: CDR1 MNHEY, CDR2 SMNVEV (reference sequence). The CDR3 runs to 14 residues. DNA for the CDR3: TGTGCCAGCAGTTCACGCGTAAAAGGTTCCGGCTACACCTTC. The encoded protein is CASSSRVKGSGYTF.

The CDR3 DNA reads as TGTGCCGGGGGGTGGGGCTACGAGCAGTACTTC. It codes for CAGGWGYEQYF. This chain links TRBV6-1 with TRBJ2-7; D is perhaps TRBD2 (6 bases). Looked up from germline, CDR1 is MNHNS and CDR2 is SASEGT. This CDR3 comprises 11 residues. V shed 11 bases and J shed 3 bases, with 11 bases lying between them.

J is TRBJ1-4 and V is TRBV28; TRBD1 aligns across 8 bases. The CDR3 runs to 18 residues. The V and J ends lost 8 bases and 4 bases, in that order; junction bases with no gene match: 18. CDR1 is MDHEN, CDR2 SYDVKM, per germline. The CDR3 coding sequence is TGTGCCAGCCAGGGGACAGGCGGGAAGGTTTGGGGTAATGAAAAACTGTTTTTT. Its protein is CASQGTGGKVWGNEKLFF.

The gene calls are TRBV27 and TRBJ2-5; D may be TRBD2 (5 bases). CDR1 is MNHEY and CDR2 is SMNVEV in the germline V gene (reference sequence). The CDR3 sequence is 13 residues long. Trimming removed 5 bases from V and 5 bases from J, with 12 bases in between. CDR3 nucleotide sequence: TGTGCCAGCAGTACCAACCCGGGGGAGACCCAGTACTTC. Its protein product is CASSTNPGETQYF.

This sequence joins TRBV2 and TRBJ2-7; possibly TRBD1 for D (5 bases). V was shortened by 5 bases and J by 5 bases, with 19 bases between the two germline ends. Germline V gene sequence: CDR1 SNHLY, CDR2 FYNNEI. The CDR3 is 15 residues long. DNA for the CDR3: TGTGCCAGCAGTCAAATCAGGGTCGGCAGGCACGAGCAGTACTTC. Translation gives CASSQIRVGRHEQYF.

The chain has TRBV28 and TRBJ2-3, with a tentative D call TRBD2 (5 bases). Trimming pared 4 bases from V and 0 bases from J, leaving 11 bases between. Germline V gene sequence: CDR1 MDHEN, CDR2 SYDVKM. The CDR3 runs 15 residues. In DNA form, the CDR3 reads TGTGCCAGCAGTTGGAGCGGTTCTAGCACAGATACGCAGTATTTT. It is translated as CASSWSGSSTDTQYF.

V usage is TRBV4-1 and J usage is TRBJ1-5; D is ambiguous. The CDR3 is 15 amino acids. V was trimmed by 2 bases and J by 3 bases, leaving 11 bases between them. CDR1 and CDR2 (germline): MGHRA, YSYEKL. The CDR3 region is CASSQNSDYNQPQHF. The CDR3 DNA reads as TGCGCCAGCAGCCAAAACAGTGATTACAATCAGCCCCAGCATTTT.

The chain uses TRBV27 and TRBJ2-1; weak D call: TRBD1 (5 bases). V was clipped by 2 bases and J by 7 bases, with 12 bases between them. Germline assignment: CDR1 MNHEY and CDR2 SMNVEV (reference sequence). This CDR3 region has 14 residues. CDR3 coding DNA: TGTGCCAGCAGTTTAGGCCCCCCAGGGAATGAGCAGTTCTTC. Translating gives CASSLGPPGNEQFF.

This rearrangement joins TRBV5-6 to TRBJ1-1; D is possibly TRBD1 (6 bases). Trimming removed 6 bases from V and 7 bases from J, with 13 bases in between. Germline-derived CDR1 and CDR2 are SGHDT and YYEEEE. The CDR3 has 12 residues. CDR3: CASTQGRGEAFF. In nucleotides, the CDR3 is TGTGCCAGCACCCAGGGGCGAGGTGAAGCTTTCTTT.

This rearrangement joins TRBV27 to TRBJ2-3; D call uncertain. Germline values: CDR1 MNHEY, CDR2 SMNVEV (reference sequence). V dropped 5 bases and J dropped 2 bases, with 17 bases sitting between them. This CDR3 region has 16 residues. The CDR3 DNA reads TGTGCCAGCAGTCTACTCGCAGTGGGTAACACAGATACGCAGTATTTT. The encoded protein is CASSLLAVGNTDTQYF.

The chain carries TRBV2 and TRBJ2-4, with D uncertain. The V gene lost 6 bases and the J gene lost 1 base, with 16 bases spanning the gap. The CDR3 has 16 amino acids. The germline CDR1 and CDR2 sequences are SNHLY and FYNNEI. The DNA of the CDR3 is TGTGCCAGCAGGGGAATTCGCTCCGACGCCAAAAACATTCAGTACTTC. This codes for CASRGIRSDAKNIQYF. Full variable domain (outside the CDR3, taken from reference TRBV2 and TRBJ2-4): EPEVTQTPSHQVTQMGQEVILRCVPISNHLYFYWYRQILGQKVEFLVSFYNNEISEKSEIFDDQFSVERPDGSNFTLKIRSTKLEDSAMYFCASRGIRSDAKNIQYFGAGTRLSVL.

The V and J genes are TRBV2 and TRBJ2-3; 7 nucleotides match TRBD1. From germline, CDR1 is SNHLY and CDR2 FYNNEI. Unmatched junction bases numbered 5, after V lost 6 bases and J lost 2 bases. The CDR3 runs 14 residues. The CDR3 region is CASSRDSNTDTQYF. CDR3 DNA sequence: TGTGCCAGCAGCCGGGACAGCAACACAGATACGCAGTATTTT.

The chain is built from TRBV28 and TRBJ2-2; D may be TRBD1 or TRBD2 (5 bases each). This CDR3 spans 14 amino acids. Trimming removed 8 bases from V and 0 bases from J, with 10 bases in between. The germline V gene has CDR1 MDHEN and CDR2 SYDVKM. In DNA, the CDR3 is TGTGCCAGCTCCGGGACCACGAACACCGGGGAGCTGTTTTTT. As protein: CASSGTTNTGELFF. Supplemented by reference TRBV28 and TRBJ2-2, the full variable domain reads DVKVTQSSRYLVKRTGEKVFLECVQDMDHENMFWYRQDPGLGLRLIYFSYDVKMKEKGDIPEGYSVSREKKERFSLILESASTNQTSMYLCASSGTTNTGELFFGEGSRLTVL.

The CDR3 bases are TGTGCCAGCAGCTCCCCATGGGGGGACAGAGAAGACTATGGCTACACCTTC. This sequence encodes CASSSPWGDREDYGYTF. The chain employs TRBV5-6 and TRBJ1-2; 7 bases fit TRBD1. Germline V gives CDR1 SGHDT, CDR2 YYEEEE. This CDR3 is built from 17 residues. After removal of 3 bases from V and 3 bases from J, the junction contained 14 bases not matched to a gene. The full variable domain, with the rest looked up from reference TRBV5-6 and TRBJ1-2, is DAGVTQSPTHLIKTRGQQVTLRCSPKSGHDTVSWYQQALGQGPQFIFQYYEEEERQRGNFPDRFSGHQFPNYSSELNVNALLLGDSALYLCASSSPWGDREDYGYTFGSGTRLTVV.

CDR3 sequence reads: CASSTTLRPDNEQFF. The CDR3 coding sequence is TGTGCCAGTAGTACCACACTAAGACCCGACAATGAGCAGTTCTTC. The chain carries TRBV19 and TRBJ2-1; D not resolved. The germline V and J ends were trimmed by 4 bases and 5 bases, with 15 bases remaining between them. Germline CDR1 reads LNHDA; CDR2 reads SQIVND (reference sequence). The length of the CDR3 is 15 residues.

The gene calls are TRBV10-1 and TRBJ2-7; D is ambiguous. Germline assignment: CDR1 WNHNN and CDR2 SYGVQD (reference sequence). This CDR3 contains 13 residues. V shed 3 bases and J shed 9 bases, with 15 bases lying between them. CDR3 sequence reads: CASSDPPFYRQYF. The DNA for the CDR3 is TGCGCCAGCAGTGATCCGCCATTTTATAGGCAGTACTTC.

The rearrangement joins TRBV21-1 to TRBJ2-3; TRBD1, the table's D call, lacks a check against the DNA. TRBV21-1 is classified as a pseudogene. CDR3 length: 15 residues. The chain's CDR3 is CASGIRAGVADTQYF. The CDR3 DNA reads TGTGCCAGCGGAATACGAGCAGGGGTCGCAGATACGCAGTATTTT.

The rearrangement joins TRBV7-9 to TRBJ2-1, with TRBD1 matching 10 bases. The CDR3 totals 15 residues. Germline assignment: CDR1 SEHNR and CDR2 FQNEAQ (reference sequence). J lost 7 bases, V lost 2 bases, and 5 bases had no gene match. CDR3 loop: CASSLRTGGSNEQFF. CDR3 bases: TGTGCCAGCAGCTTACGGACAGGGGGAAGTAATGAGCAGTTCTTC.